These 10 T cell receptor beta chains originate from one sample sequenced in a study of technical replicates of blood from several donors. Clones were sequenced by immunoSEQ multiplex PCR, and TCRdb holds only the in-frame ones, with some missing. The data show 75,000 to 90,000 clones, 85% to 95% seen once. Sequences were obtained from T cells isolated from PBMCs. Source of these receptors: a human donor in good health.

Of note for this clone: It is unclear where the CDR3 begins or ends on the DNA, so no DNA is shown, and the CDR3 is as TCRdb lists it. The chain has TRBV9 and TRBJ2-3; whether TRBD2, the table's D call, matches the DNA was not checked. The CDR3 is 12 amino acids long, termini counted. Germline V CDR1 and CDR2: SGDLS, YYNGEE. The CDR3 sequence is CASSVGRGAGYF.

The chain has TRBV5-1 and TRBJ2-1, with D maybe TRBD1 (5 bases). Trimming took 4 bases from V and 4 from J, leaving 12 bases between them. Per the germline V gene, CDR1 is SGHRS and CDR2 is YFSETQ. This CDR3 comprises 14 residues. The CDR3 bases are TGCGCCAGCAGCACACAGGACAATTACAATGAGCAGTTCTTC. This gives the protein CASSTQDNYNEQFF.

This rearrangement joins TRBV28 to TRBJ1-4; a weak D match, TRBD1 (5 bases). V was cut by 5 bases and J by 2 bases, with 15 bases left in between. Germline V gene lookup returns CDR1 MDHEN and CDR2 SYDVKM. This CDR3 contains 16 residues. In DNA, the CDR3 is TGTGCCAGCAGTCCCCCGCCCGGGGGGACTAATGAAAAACTGTTTTTT. It specifies CASSPPPGGTNEKLFF.

A single count supports this clone. The chain links TRBV11-2 to TRBJ1-2; TRBD1 agrees at 10 bases. CDR1 is SGHAT, CDR2 FQNNGV, per germline. Trimming at V came to 5 bases and at J to 7 bases, leaving 1 base not matched to a gene. The CDR3 has 12 residues. The CDR3 is CASSGQGGGYTF. CDR3 sequence (DNA): TGTGCCAGCAGCGGACAGGGGGGTGGCTACACCTTC.

The chain is built from TRBV6-6 and TRBJ2-5; 8 bases align to TRBD1. The CDR3 extends over 15 amino acids. Germline assignment: CDR1 MNHNY and CDR2 SVGAGI (reference sequence). Losses at the gene ends were 5 bases for V and 2 bases for J; bases not matched to a gene: 7. CDR3 protein: CASSVGTGGQETQYF. CDR3 sequence (DNA): TGTGCCAGCAGTGTAGGGACAGGTGGGCAAGAGACCCAGTACTTC.

V gene TRBV4-2 combines with J gene TRBJ2-6; 10 bases match TRBD2. Germline V lookup: CDR1 LGHNA, CDR2 YNFKEQ. The CDR3 covers 15 residues. V was clipped by 6 bases and J by 3 bases; unmatched bases: 2. Written as DNA, the CDR3 is TGTGCCAGCAGTCTAGCGGGAGTTGGGGCCAACGTCCTGACTTTC. Translating gives CASSLAGVGANVLTF.

The chain is built from TRBV11-3 and TRBJ2-3, with a tentative D call TRBD2 (6 bases). Germline V gives CDR1 SGHNT, CDR2 YENEEA. This CDR3 region has 16 residues. Trimming pared 5 bases from V and 6 bases from J, leaving 21 bases between. CDR3 in amino acids: CASSVGWDSGADTQYF. The CDR3, as DNA: TGTGCCAGCAGCGTTGGATGGGACTCAGGAGCGGATACGCAGTATTTT.

The chain is built from TRBV6-1 and TRBJ2-1, with D possibly matching TRBD1 (6 bases). Germline V lookup: CDR1 MNHNS, CDR2 SASEGT. The V and J ends lost 2 bases and 2 bases respectively, with 16 bases between them. The CDR3 spans 17 residues. The CDR3 spells CASSERFKGQTYNEQFF. The CDR3 bases are TGTGCCAGCAGTGAACGTTTCAAAGGACAGACCTACAATGAGCAGTTCTTC.

This chain joins TRBV14 and TRBJ1-1; 11 positions agree with TRBD1. Trimming cost V 6 bases and J 5 bases; bases outside gene matches: 2. The germline V gene encodes CDR1 SGHDN and CDR2 FVKESK. This CDR3 comprises 13 residues. The CDR3: CASSGQGATEAFF. CDR3 sequence (DNA): TGTGCCAGCAGTGGACAGGGGGCTACTGAAGCTTTCTTT. The full variable domain, completed using reference TRBV14 and TRBJ1-1, is EAGVTQFPSHSVIEKGQTVTLRCDPISGHDNLYWYRRVMGKEIKFLLHFVKESKQDESGMPNNRFLAERTGGTYSTLKVQPAELEDSGVYFCASSGQGATEAFFGQGTRLTVV.

The chain recombines TRBV11-3 with TRBJ2-2, with D possibly matching TRBD2 (5 bases). From germline, CDR1 is SGHNT and CDR2 YENEEA. The length of the CDR3 is 15 residues. Deletions cut 6 bases from V and 3 bases from J, with 14 bases between. CDR3 residues: CASRDASGDTGELFF. The CDR3 nucleotides are TGTGCCAGCAGGGACGCCTCCGGGGACACCGGGGAGCTGTTTTTT. The full variable domain, rest sourced from reference TRBV11-3 and TRBJ2-2, is EAGVVQSPRYKIIEKKQPVAFWCNPISGHNTLYWYLQNLGQGPELLIRYENEEAVDDSQLPKDRFSAERLKGVDSTLKIQPAELGDSAVYLCASRDASGDTGELFFGEGSRLTVL.